The 7 T cell receptor beta chains below come from one sample, sequenced in a study of early T cells in non-severe SARS-CoV-2 infection. TCRdb recomputed calls from the 5' RACE reads with MiXCR, one row per CDR3 protein. Counted here are about 60,000 distinct CDR3 sequences, about 16% occurring once; the ten biggest clones make up 9% to 10%. The sample in question was whole blood, obtained at baseline. The source is an adult who was a healthcare worker with PCR-confirmed SARS-CoV-2 infection or an uninfected control (not recorded which).

This clonotype was observed a handful of times. The rearrangement uses TRBV5-4 and TRBJ2-3; a possible D gene is TRBD2 (5 bases). Trimming removed 3 bases from V and 2 bases from J, with 10 bases in between. CDR3 length equals 14 residues. Germline assignment: CDR1 SGHNT and CDR2 YYREEE (reference sequence). In DNA, the CDR3 is TGTGCCAGCAGCTCCAAGCGGTCCACAGATACGCAGTATTTT. This gives the protein CASSSKRSTDTQYF.

The V call is TRBV7-6, the J call TRBJ2-7, with 7 nucleotides matching TRBD1. With 5 bases clipped from V and 6 bases from J, the junction kept 4 bases outside the gene matches. The CDR3 spans 12 residues. Germline V gives CDR1 SGHVS, CDR2 FNYEAQ. DNA of the CDR3: TGTGCCAGCAGCCCAACAGGGGTCGAGCAGTACTTC. Amino acid sequence: CASSPTGVEQYF. The whole variable domain, remainder taken from reference TRBV7-6 and TRBJ2-7, is GAGVSQSPRYKVTKRGQDVALRCDPISGHVSLYWYRQALGQGPEFLTYFNYEAQQDKSGLPNDRFSAERPEGSISTLTIQRTEQRDSAMYRCASSPTGVEQYFGPGTRLTVT.

The chain recombines TRBV19 with TRBJ2-3; D ambiguous. The CDR3 is 15 residues long. The V gene lost 7 bases and the J gene lost 3 bases, with 17 bases spanning the gap. Germline CDR1 reads LNHDA; CDR2 reads SQIVND (reference sequence). The CDR3 bases are TGTGCCAGTACCATGCTGGACGGACCTACAGATACGCAGTATTTT. Protein product: CASTMLDGPTDTQYF. The full variable domain, completed using reference TRBV19 and TRBJ2-3, is DGGITQSPKYLFRKEGQNVTLSCEQNLNHDAMYWYRQDPGQGLRLIYYSQIVNDFQKGDIAEGYSVSREKKESFPLTVTSAQKNPTAFYLCASTMLDGPTDTQYFGPGTRLTVL.

The chain is built from TRBV27 and TRBJ1-2; D remains ambiguous. V lost 8 bases and J lost 0, with 10 bases in between. The CDR3 length is 13 residues. Germline CDR1 reads MNHEY; CDR2 reads SMNVEV (reference sequence). As DNA, the CDR3 is TGTGCCAGCGGACGGCCGCCTAACTATGGCTACACCTTC. Translating gives CASGRPPNYGYTF.

This clonotype appeared many times. CDR3 sequence: CASSRTGTGPYEQYF. The CDR3 bases are TGCGCCAGCAGCCGAACCGGGACAGGCCCCTACGAGCAGTACTTC. This chain joins TRBV4-1 and TRBJ2-7, with TRBD1 matching over 8 bases. V shed 4 bases and J 2 bases; nucleotides not matched to a gene: 7. Germline V gene data show CDR1 as MGHRA and CDR2 as YSYEKL. This CDR3 has 15 amino acids.

The V gene is TRBV29-1, the J gene TRBJ2-1; 9 bases match TRBD1. Trimming at V came to 7 bases and at J to 7 bases, leaving 5 bases not matched to a gene. CDR3 size: 12 residues. Germline V gene data show CDR1 as SQVTM and CDR2 as ANQGSEA. In nucleotides, the CDR3 is TGCAGCGGGAACAGGGGGCCTAATGAGCAGTTCTTC. This gives the protein CSGNRGPNEQFF.

This clonotype was seen only a few times. The chain recombines TRBV10-3 with TRBJ2-1; D gene uncertain. Germline values: CDR1 ENHRY, CDR2 SYGVKD. The CDR3 extends over 12 amino acids. V was pared by 3 bases and J by 5 bases, with 5 bases between. CDR3 sequence: CAISETDNEQFF. The CDR3 bases are TGTGCCATCAGTGAAACAGACAATGAGCAGTTCTTC.